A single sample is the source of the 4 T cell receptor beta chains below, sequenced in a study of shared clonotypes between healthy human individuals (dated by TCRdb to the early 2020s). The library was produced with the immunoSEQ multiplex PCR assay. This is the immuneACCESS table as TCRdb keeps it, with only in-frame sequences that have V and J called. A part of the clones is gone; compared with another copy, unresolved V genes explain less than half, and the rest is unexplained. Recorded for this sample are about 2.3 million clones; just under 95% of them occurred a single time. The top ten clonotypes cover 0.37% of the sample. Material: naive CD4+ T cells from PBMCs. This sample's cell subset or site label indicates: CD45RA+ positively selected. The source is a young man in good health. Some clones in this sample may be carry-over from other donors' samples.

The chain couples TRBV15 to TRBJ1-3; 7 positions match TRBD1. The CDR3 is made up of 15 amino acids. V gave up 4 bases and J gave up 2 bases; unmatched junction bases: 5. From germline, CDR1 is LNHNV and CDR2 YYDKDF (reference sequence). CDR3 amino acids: CATSNIQGTGNTIYF. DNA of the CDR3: TGTGCCACCAGCAATATACAGGGGACTGGAAACACCATATATTTT.

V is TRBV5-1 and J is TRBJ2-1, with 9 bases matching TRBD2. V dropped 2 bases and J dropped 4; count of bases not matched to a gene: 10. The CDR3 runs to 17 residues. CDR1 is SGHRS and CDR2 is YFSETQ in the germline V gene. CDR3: CASSFNPSGIAYNEQFF. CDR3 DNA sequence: TGCGCCAGCAGCTTCAATCCTAGCGGGATAGCTTACAATGAGCAGTTCTTC.

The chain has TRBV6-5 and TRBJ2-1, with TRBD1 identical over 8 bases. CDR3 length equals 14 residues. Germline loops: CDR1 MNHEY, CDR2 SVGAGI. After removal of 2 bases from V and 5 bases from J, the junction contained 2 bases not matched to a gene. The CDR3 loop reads CASSYRTGNNEQFF. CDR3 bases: TGTGCCAGCAGTTACAGGACAGGGAACAATGAGCAGTTCTTC.

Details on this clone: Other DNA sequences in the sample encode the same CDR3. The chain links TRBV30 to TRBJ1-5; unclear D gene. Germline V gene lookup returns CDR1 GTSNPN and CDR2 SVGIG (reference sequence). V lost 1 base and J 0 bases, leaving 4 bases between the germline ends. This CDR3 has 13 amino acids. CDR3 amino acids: CAWSEDSNQPQHF. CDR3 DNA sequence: TGTGCCTGGAGTGAGGATAGCAATCAGCCCCAGCATTTT.